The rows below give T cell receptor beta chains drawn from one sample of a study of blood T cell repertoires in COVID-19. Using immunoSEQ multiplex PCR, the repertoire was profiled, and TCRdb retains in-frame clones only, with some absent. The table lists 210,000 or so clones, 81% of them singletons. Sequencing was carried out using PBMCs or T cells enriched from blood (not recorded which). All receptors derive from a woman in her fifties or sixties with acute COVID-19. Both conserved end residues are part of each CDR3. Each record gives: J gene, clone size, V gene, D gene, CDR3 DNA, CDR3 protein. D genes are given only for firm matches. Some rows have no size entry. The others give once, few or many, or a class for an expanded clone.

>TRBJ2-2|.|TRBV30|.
TGTGCCTGGAGGCATGTCTACGGTTATGTCACCGGGGAGCTGTTTTTT
CAWRHVYGYVTGELFF
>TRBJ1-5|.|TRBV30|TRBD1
TGTGCCTGGAGTGCTGTCAGGGGGTCCGCTCAGCCCCAGCATTTT
CAWSAVRGSAQPQHF
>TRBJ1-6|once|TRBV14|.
TGTGCCAGCAGCCAAGTCCAGGGGAGTTCACCCCTCCACTTT
CASSQVQGSSPLHF
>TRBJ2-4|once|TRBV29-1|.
TGCAGCGCCCTGGCGGCACCGGCGACTACCCTAGCCAAAAACATTCAGTACTTC
CSALAAPATTLAKNIQYF
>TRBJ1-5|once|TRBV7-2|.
TGTGCCAGCAGCCAGACAGGAGTAAGCAATCAGCCCCAGCATTTT
CASSQTGVSNQPQHF
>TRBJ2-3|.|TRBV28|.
TGTGCCAGCAGTTCCTTCGTACTGACAGAAAGCACAGATACGCAGTATTTT
CASSSFVLTESTDTQYF
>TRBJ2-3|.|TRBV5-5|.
TGTGCCAGCAGCTTATCAGGACAGCCCGATAGCACAGATACGCAGTATTTT
CASSLSGQPDSTDTQYF
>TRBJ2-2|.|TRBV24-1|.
TGTGCCACCAGAACAAACAGGGTCCCCGGGGAGCTGTTTTTT
CATRTNRVPGELFF
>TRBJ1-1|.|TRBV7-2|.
TGTGCCAGCAGCTTAGCTTCCGCCGGGGGACTCATGAACACTGAAGCTTTCTTT
CASSLASAGGLMNTEAFF
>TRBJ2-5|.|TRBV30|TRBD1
TGTGCCTGGAGTGTACAAGGGGGCGTAGAGACCCAGTACTTC
CAWSVQGGVETQYF
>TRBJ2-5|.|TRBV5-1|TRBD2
TGCGCCAGCAGCGCCGGACTAGCGGGAGCCCCTCAAGAGACCCAGTACTTC
CASSAGLAGAPQETQYF
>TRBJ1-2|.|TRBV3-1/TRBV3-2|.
TGTGCCAGCAGTCCCTCGAGCTATGGCTACACCTTC
CASSPSSYGYTF
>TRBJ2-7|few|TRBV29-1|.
TGCAGCGTTGTACAGCACGAGCAGTACTTC
CSVVQHEQYF
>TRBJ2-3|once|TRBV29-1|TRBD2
TGCAGCGCCCCCCCTCGGGGCGGGGGGAGCACAGATACGCAGTATTTT
CSAPPRGGGSTDTQYF
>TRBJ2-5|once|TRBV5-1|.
TGCGCCAGCAGCTTCGGACAGCAAGAGACCCAGTACTTC
CASSFGQQETQYF
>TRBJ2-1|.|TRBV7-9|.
TGTGCCAGCAGCTTATTTCGGGACTTCTACAATGAGCAGTTCTTC
CASSLFRDFYNEQFF
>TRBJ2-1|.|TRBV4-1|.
TGCGCCAGCAGCCAAGAAACACAGTACAATGAGCAGTTCTTC
CASSQETQYNEQFF
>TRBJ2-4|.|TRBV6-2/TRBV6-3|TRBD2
TGTGCCAGCAGTTACCCGGTAGCGGGAGCCAAAAACATTCAGTACTTC
CASSYPVAGAKNIQYF
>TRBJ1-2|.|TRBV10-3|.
TGTGCCATCAGTGACGATGGGAGGGCCTATGGCTACACCTTC
CAISDDGRAYGYTF
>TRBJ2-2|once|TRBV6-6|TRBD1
TGTGCCAGCAGTCCCGGAAAAGGACAGGGGAACACCGGGGAGCTGTTTTTT
CASSPGKGQGNTGELFF
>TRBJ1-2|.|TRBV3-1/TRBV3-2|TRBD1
TGTGCCAGCCAAGACAGGGGACATGGCTACACCTTC
CASQDRGHGYTF
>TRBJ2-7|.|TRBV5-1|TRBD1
TGCGCCAGCGCCCGAGAGGGGACAGGCCACTACGAGCAGTACTTC
CASAREGTGHYEQYF
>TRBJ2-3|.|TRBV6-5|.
TGTGCCAGCAAAGACTCGCACCCCACAGATACGCAGTATTTT
CASKDSHPTDTQYF
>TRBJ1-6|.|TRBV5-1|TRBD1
TGCGCCAGCAGCTTCGGGACAGGGGTATCGCCCCTCCACTTT
CASSFGTGVSPLHF